Below, 8 T cell receptor beta chains from the same sample are listed, as sequenced in a study of cytomegalovirus exposure and HLA in healthy donors (TCRdb year 2017). To prepare the library, the immunoSEQ multiplex PCR assay was applied. A mixture of 60 forward primers for TCR Vbeta segments and 13 reverse primers for TCR Jbeta segments was used in the multiplex PCR. The table comes from immuneACCESS by way of TCRdb, which keeps in-frame sequences with V and J called. Part of the clones is missing from these tables; in studies checked, under half for an unresolved V gene and the rest for unknown reasons. The sample data list approximately 100,000 clones, and around 70% of these were observed just once. Together, the top ten hold 2% to 2.5% of the sample. Sequenced: PBMCs. All receptors come from a man in his fifties or sixties in good health and CMV-seronegative.

The chain recombines TRBV9 with TRBJ1-3, with a tentative D call TRBD1 (6 bases). CDR1 is SGDLS, CDR2 YYNGEE, per germline. The CDR3 consists of 13 residues. Trimming removed 3 bases from V and 2 bases from J, with 6 bases in between. The CDR3 DNA sequence: TGTGCCAGCAGCGGGGGGCCTGGAAACACCATATATTTT. This gives the protein CASSGGPGNTIYF. The full variable domain, with the rest looked up from reference TRBV9 and TRBJ1-3, is DSGVTQTPKHLITATGQRVTLRCSPRSGDLSVYWYQQSLDQGLQFLIQYYNGEERAKGNILERFSAQQFPDLHSELNLSSLELGDSALYFCASSGGPGNTIYFGEGSWLTVV.

This clone was observed a handful of times. V usage is TRBV4-1 and J usage is TRBJ1-2; D not resolved. The CDR3 covers 13 residues. Germline V lookup: CDR1 MGHRA, CDR2 YSYEKL. V lost 1 base, J lost 7 bases, and 10 bases lay in between. CDR3 residues: CASSQGGLVGYTF. CDR3 DNA sequence: TGCGCCAGCAGCCAAGGTGGACTGGTTGGCTACACCTTC.

V gene TRBV7-9 combines with J gene TRBJ2-1; 12 nucleotides match TRBD2. The CDR3 runs 16 residues. Germline values: CDR1 SEHNR, CDR2 FQNEAQ (reference sequence). Trimming at V came to 4 bases and at J to 0 bases, leaving 1 base not matched to a gene. CDR3 sequence reads: CASSSTSGSSYNEQFF. The CDR3 DNA sequence: TGTGCCAGCAGCTCGACTAGCGGGAGCTCCTACAATGAGCAGTTCTTC.

For the CDR3, the DNA is TGTGCCAGCAGCTCCGACAGGTACGAGCAGTACTTC. Its protein is CASSSDRYEQYF. V gene TRBV13 combines with J gene TRBJ2-7; TRBD1 might be the D (6 bases). Trimming took 4 bases from V and 4 from J, leaving 8 bases between them. The CDR3 is made up of 12 amino acids. The germline V gene encodes CDR1 PRHDT and CDR2 FYEKMQ (reference sequence). Based on the CDR3 plus reference TRBV13 and TRBJ2-7, the full variable domain is AAGVIQSPRHLIKEKRETATLKCYPIPRHDTVYWYQQGPGQDPQFLISFYEKMQSDKGSIPDRFSAQQFSDYHSELNMSSLELGDSALYFCASSSDRYEQYFGPGTRLTVT.

The gene calls are TRBV29-1 and TRBJ2-5, with D possibly being TRBD2 (6 bases). Germline CDR1 reads SQVTM; CDR2 reads ANQGSEA. Trimming cost V 6 bases and J 5 bases, with 13 bases left between them. This CDR3 contains 12 residues. The CDR3 bases are TGCAGCGTGGTGTGGAGGGCGGAGACCCAGTACTTC. Translated: CSVVWRAETQYF.

The genes are TRBV6-1 and TRBJ1-5; weak D call: TRBD1 (5 bases). Per the germline V gene, CDR1 is MNHNS and CDR2 is SASEGT. Trimming stripped 3 bases from V and 5 bases from J, with 14 bases between. This CDR3 is built from 15 residues. CDR3 sequence (DNA): TGTGCCAGCAGTGAGGGCGGGGGGGATGATCAGCCCCAGCATTTT. It codes for CASSEGGGDDQPQHF.

Regarding this clone: A read error is likely, as this CDR3 ends without the conserved phenylalanine or tryptophan. It is unclear where the CDR3 begins or ends on the DNA, so no DNA is shown, and the CDR3 is as TCRdb lists it. This chain connects TRBV6-1 to TRBJ2-7; TRBD2, the table's D call, was not compared with the DNA. CDR1 MNHNS and CDR2 SASEGT come from the germline V gene. The CDR3 has 8 residues if both end residues are counted. The chain's CDR3 is CASRALFD.

This clone was detected only a few times. This chain links TRBV5-1 with TRBJ1-4; 8 nucleotides match TRBD1. The junction had 4 bases not matched to a gene; V was cut back by 4 bases and J by 5 bases. The V gene's germline CDR1 is SGHRS and CDR2 YFSETQ. The CDR3 runs 14 residues. As DNA, the CDR3 is TGCGCCAGCAGCCGGGACAGGAAAAATGAAAAACTGTTTTTT. As protein: CASSRDRKNEKLFF.